The 31 T cell receptor beta chains in this list originate from one sample, sequenced in a study of cytomegalovirus exposure and HLA in healthy donors. With 60 Vbeta and 13 Jbeta primers, the PCR was carried out. The protocol was immunoSEQ multiplex PCR, while the TCRdb copy is restricted to in-frame clones and leaves out a portion. The sample has 100,000 or so clones; more than 75% are singletons. Sample: PBMCs. These receptors all come from a woman in her fifties or sixties in good health and CMV-seropositive.

The chain is built from TRBV7-9 and TRBJ1-2; tentatively, D is TRBD1 (6 bases). CDR1 SEHNR and CDR2 FQNEAQ come from the germline V gene (reference sequence). This CDR3 spans 16 amino acids. The CDR3, as DNA: TGTTCCATCGAGCAGCGAGGGGACACAGCTAACTATGGCTACACCTTC. Amino acids: CSIEQRGDTANYGYTF.

In this sample, this clone turned up once. The chain couples TRBV5-6 to TRBJ1-1, with D uncertain. V lost 3 bases, J lost 7 bases, and 10 bases lay in between. The germline V gene encodes CDR1 SGHDT and CDR2 YYEEEE. This CDR3 is built from 12 residues. The chain's CDR3 is CASSSGIGEAFF. In DNA form, the CDR3 reads TGTGCCAGCAGCTCGGGGATTGGTGAAGCTTTCTTT.

The chain employs TRBV6-6 and TRBJ1-1; a possible D gene is TRBD1 (6 bases). CDR3 size: 12 residues. In germline, CDR1 is MNHNY, CDR2 SVGAGI (reference sequence). Between the trimmed V and J ends, which lost 0 bases and 11 bases, there was a span of 10 bases. CDR3 residues: CASSYSRGYAFF. CDR3 DNA sequence: TGTGCCAGCAGTTACTCGAGGGGGTATGCTTTCTTT.

This chain connects TRBV9 to TRBJ2-1, with 11 bases matching TRBD2. Germline trimming cut 3 bases from V and 7 bases from J; bases unmatched to any gene: 9. The CDR3 is made up of 16 amino acids. CDR1 is SGDLS and CDR2 is YYNGEE in the germline V gene. CDR3 region: CASSGGSGGAFNEQFF. In nucleotides, the CDR3 is TGTGCCAGCAGCGGGGGTAGCGGGGGGGCCTTTAATGAGCAGTTCTTC. The full variable domain, completed using reference TRBV9 and TRBJ2-1, is DSGVTQTPKHLITATGQRVTLRCSPRSGDLSVYWYQQSLDQGLQFLIQYYNGEERAKGNILERFSAQQFPDLHSELNLSSLELGDSALYFCASSGGSGGAFNEQFFGPGTRLTVL.

V and J are TRBV28 and TRBJ2-7; D is unclear. Germline V gene sequence: CDR1 MDHEN, CDR2 SYDVKM. Trimming pared 5 bases from V and 2 bases from J, leaving 16 bases between. This CDR3 is 15 amino acids long. The CDR3 region has the DNA TGTGCCAGCAGTCCGCCCTTGGAGAGAGCCTACGAGCAGTACTTC. Residues: CASSPPLERAYEQYF.

The genes are TRBV29-1 and TRBJ2-2; 7 bases line up with TRBD2. CDR3 length: 12 residues. Germline values: CDR1 SQVTM, CDR2 ANQGSEA. V dropped 4 bases and J dropped 9; count of bases not matched to a gene: 5. The CDR3 bases are TGCAGCGTTGTGGGAGGGGCCCGGGAGCTGTTTTTT. Amino acids: CSVVGGARELFF.

The chain links TRBV10-2 to TRBJ2-5, with a tentative D call TRBD2 (5 bases). The CDR3 contains 13 residues. From germline, CDR1 is WSHSY and CDR2 SAAADI. The ends were cut back, 6 bases at V and 1 base at J, with 9 bases in the middle. The CDR3 region is CASSPGFQETQYF. Here the CDR3 DNA reads TGCGCCAGCAGCCCGGGATTCCAAGAGACCCAGTACTTC.

The rearrangement links TRBV2 to TRBJ1-5; no definite D call. The CDR3 length is 15 residues. Germline assignment: CDR1 SNHLY and CDR2 FYNNEI. Trimming shortened V by 1 base and J by 4 bases, and 11 bases separated the two germline ends. The CDR3 bases are TGTGCCAGCAGTGAAGGTGGCCAGTTTAATCAGCCCCAGCATTTT. Encoded protein: CASSEGGQFNQPQHF.

The chain combines TRBV7-3 with TRBJ1-5; D not certain. Trimming cost V 5 bases and J 4 bases, with 12 bases left between them. This CDR3 comprises 14 residues. In germline, CDR1 is SGHTA, CDR2 FQGTGA. The DNA for the CDR3 is TGTGCCAGCAGCGTAGGACTAATTAATCAGCCCCAGCATTTT. It codes for CASSVGLINQPQHF. Using reference TRBV7-3 and TRBJ1-5 for the parts outside the CDR3, the full variable domain is GAGVSQTPSNKVTEKGKYVELRCDPISGHTALYWYRQSLGQGPEFLIYFQGTGAADDSGLPNDRFFAVRPEGSVSTLKIQRTERGDSAVYLCASSVGLINQPQHFGDGTRLSIL.

This sequence joins TRBV4-1 and TRBJ1-2; the match to TRBD1 covers 7 bases. From germline, CDR1 is MGHRA and CDR2 YSYEKL. With V trimmed by 3 bases and J by 2 bases, 12 bases remained unmatched. This CDR3 has 17 residues. The CDR3 DNA reads TGCGCCAGCAGCCACGGAACTGAGACAGGGAGAAACTATGGCTACACCTTC. Encoded protein: CASSHGTETGRNYGYTF.

V is TRBV29-1 and J is TRBJ2-1; tentative D call: TRBD2 (6 bases). Trimming removed 6 bases at V and 6 bases at J, with 9 bases between. The germline V gene has CDR1 SQVTM and CDR2 ANQGSEA. The CDR3 extends over 11 amino acids. The CDR3 DNA sequence: TGCAGCGTACAAGCGGGCAATGAGCAGTTCTTC. This gives the protein CSVQAGNEQFF.

CDR3 in DNA: TGTGCTAGTGGTTGGGCAATGGAAAAAGGAGAGACCCAGTACTTC. This sequence encodes CASGWAMEKGETQYF. The V and J genes are TRBV12-5 and TRBJ2-5; no reliable D call. The CDR3 loop spans 15 amino acids. The germline CDR1 and CDR2 sequences are LGHNT and FRNRAP. V was pared by 4 bases and J by 4 bases, with 16 bases between.

The rearrangement uses TRBV27 and TRBJ2-1; D remains unclear. Germline V gene data show CDR1 as MNHEY and CDR2 as SMNVEV (reference sequence). This CDR3 region has 13 residues. Trimming removed 6 bases at V and 2 bases at J, with 8 bases between. The DNA for the CDR3 is TGTGCCAGCAGGAGGAGAGCCTACAATGAGCAGTTCTTC. Amino acids: CASRRRAYNEQFF.

This clone appeared a few times. The chain employs TRBV9 and TRBJ1-2; D unclear. CDR3 length: 15 amino acids. Trimming cost V 5 bases and J 3 bases, with 17 bases left between them. Germline-derived CDR1 and CDR2 are SGDLS and YYNGEE. CDR3 DNA: TGTGCCAGCAGTGGAGGCACAGTCCGGGACTATGGCTACACCTTC. Its translation: CASSGGTVRDYGYTF.

This clone was seen just once. The CDR3 spells CASSPPREMNTGELFF. The CDR3 DNA reads as TGTGCCAGCAGCCCTCCGCGGGAGATGAACACCGGGGAGCTGTTTTTT. The chain is built from TRBV7-9 and TRBJ2-2; 7 bases align to TRBD2. Losses at the gene ends were 5 bases for V and 1 base for J; bases not matched to a gene: 7. The CDR3 is 16 amino acids. From germline, CDR1 is SEHNR and CDR2 FQNEAQ (reference sequence).

This clone was picked up a small number of times. The genes are TRBV18 and TRBJ2-3; no clear D. CDR1 and CDR2 (germline): KGHSH, LQKENI. This CDR3 is built from 15 residues. V was shortened by 1 base and J by 2 bases, with 10 bases between the two germline ends. The chain's CDR3 is CASSPRALYTDTQYF. The CDR3 nucleotides are TGTGCCAGCTCACCACGCGCTCTATACACAGATACGCAGTATTTT.

The chain combines TRBV5-1 with TRBJ1-3; no clear D gene. From germline, CDR1 is SGHRS and CDR2 YFSETQ. The ends were cut back, 0 bases at V and 0 bases at J, with 10 bases in the middle. The CDR3 loop spans 16 amino acids. CDR3 coding DNA: TGCGCCAGCAGCTTGGGCCAGGTTGACTCTGGAAACACCATATATTTT. Amino acids: CASSLGQVDSGNTIYF.

The chain recombines TRBV30 with TRBJ2-2, with TRBD2 matching over 8 bases. Germline V gene sequence: CDR1 GTSNPN, CDR2 SVGIG (reference sequence). This CDR3 is 16 amino acids long. V was clipped by 1 base and J by 5 bases; unmatched bases: 9. CDR3 loop: CAWSGYSGVATGELFF. In nucleotides, the CDR3 is TGTGCCTGGAGTGGGTATAGCGGGGTAGCTACCGGGGAGCTGTTTTTT.

The table lists this clone with a count of one. The genes are TRBV10-1 and TRBJ2-1, with TRBD2 identical over 8 bases. V lost 6 bases to trimming and J lost 3 bases; unmatched junction nucleotides: 7. Germline loops: CDR1 WNHNN, CDR2 SYGVQD (reference sequence). CDR3 size: 15 residues. The CDR3 sequence is CASSETSGLYNEQFF. CDR3 DNA sequence: TGCGCCAGCAGCGAAACTAGCGGCCTCTACAATGAGCAGTTCTTC.

The rearrangement links TRBV9 to TRBJ2-1; D gene uncertain. Germline loops: CDR1 SGDLS, CDR2 YYNGEE. Trimming cost V 0 bases and J 0 bases, with 10 bases left between them. The CDR3 is 16 residues long. CDR3 in amino acids: CASSVGGLSSYNEQFF. CDR3 nucleotide sequence: TGTGCCAGCAGCGTAGGAGGCCTGAGCTCCTACAATGAGCAGTTCTTC. Combining the CDR3 with reference TRBV9 and TRBJ2-1 gives the whole variable domain DSGVTQTPKHLITATGQRVTLRCSPRSGDLSVYWYQQSLDQGLQFLIQYYNGEERAKGNILERFSAQQFPDLHSELNLSSLELGDSALYFCASSVGGLSSYNEQFFGPGTRLTVL.

This clone showed up just a few times. The chain employs TRBV6-5 and TRBJ1-6; TRBD1 matches at 9 bases. The CDR3 totals 14 residues. Germline CDR1 is MNHEY and CDR2 is SVGAGI. J lost 8 bases, V lost 11 bases, and 10 bases had no gene match. The CDR3 is CAVSRDRVYSPLHF. For the CDR3, the DNA is TGTGCCGTTTCCCGGGACAGGGTTTATTCACCCCTCCACTTT.

This chain connects TRBV30 to TRBJ1-5; the match to TRBD1 covers 12 bases. From germline, CDR1 is GTSNPN and CDR2 SVGIG (reference sequence). The CDR3 runs 17 residues. Trimming cost V 0 bases and J 1 base; bases outside gene matches: 4. CDR3 amino acids: CAWSVGQGAGSNQPQHF. The CDR3 DNA follows: TGTGCCTGGAGTGTGGGACAGGGGGCGGGGAGCAATCAGCCCCAGCATTTT.

This sequence joins TRBV6-1 and TRBJ2-2; possible D gene TRBD2, 6 bases. Trimming shortened V by 7 bases and J by 7 bases, and 16 bases separated the two germline ends. Germline CDR1 and CDR2: MNHNS and SASEGT. This CDR3 comprises 14 residues. Here the CDR3 reads CASTSWRGGGELFF. The CDR3 DNA sequence: TGTGCCAGCACTTCCTGGAGGGGCGGCGGGGAGCTGTTTTTT.

This clone was observed a few times. Germline is not matched at one junction end, which may reflect a read error. This chain connects TRBV7-9 to TRBJ2-1, with D perhaps TRBD2 (5 bases). The CDR3 spans 15 residues. CDR1 is SEHNR and CDR2 is FQNEAQ in the germline V gene (reference sequence). In nucleotides, the CDR3 is TGTTCCAGCAGCCCAAAAAGGCGGGTAGACAATGAGCAGTTCTTC. It encodes CSSSPKRRVDNEQFF. Based on the CDR3 plus reference TRBV7-9 and TRBJ2-1, the full variable domain is DTGVSQNPRHKITKRGQNVTFRCDPISEHNRLYWYRQTLGQGPEFLTYFQNEAQLEKSRLLSDRFSAERPKGSFSTLEIQRTEQGDSAMYLCSSSPKRRVDNEQFFGPGTRLTVL.

The V gene is TRBV5-1, the J gene TRBJ2-1; 8 nucleotides agree with TRBD1. V was pared by 4 bases and J by 5 bases, with 14 bases of the junction left unmatched. This CDR3 has 17 residues. Germline lookup yields CDR1 SGHRS and CDR2 YFSETQ. The chain's CDR3 is CASSATDRGRGNNEQFF. The CDR3 coding sequence is TGCGCCAGCAGCGCCACAGACAGGGGAAGAGGTAACAATGAGCAGTTCTTC.

The V and J genes are TRBV18 and TRBJ1-4; maybe TRBD1 (5 bases). This CDR3 contains 18 residues. The V end lost 5 bases, the J end lost 0 bases, and 19 bases lay between the germline ends. Germline V gene sequence: CDR1 KGHSH, CDR2 LQKENI. The CDR3 sequence is CASSKLLTAPATNEKLFF. For the CDR3, the DNA is TGTGCCAGCTCAAAGCTTCTGACAGCTCCGGCAACTAATGAAAAACTGTTTTTT.

The rearrangement joins TRBV5-1 to TRBJ1-1; 8 bases are a match to TRBD1. Per germline, CDR1 SGHRS and CDR2 YFSETQ. The CDR3 is 16 residues long. The V segment lost 3 bases and the J segment 0 bases; nucleotides outside the gene matches: 7. The CDR3 is CASSWGDRPLNTEAFF. The CDR3 DNA sequence: TGCGCCAGCAGCTGGGGGGACAGGCCCCTGAACACTGAAGCTTTCTTT.

The chain has TRBV27 and TRBJ1-2; 7 positions match TRBD1. Germline V gene data show CDR1 as MNHEY and CDR2 as SMNVEV (reference sequence). V dropped 0 bases and J dropped 6; count of bases not matched to a gene: 4. CDR3 size: 14 residues. The CDR3 here is CASSLSQTGNGYTF. In DNA form, the CDR3 reads TGTGCCAGCAGTTTATCACAGACAGGGAATGGCTACACCTTC.

The chain couples TRBV4-3 to TRBJ1-4; no reliable D call. The germline V gene has CDR1 LGHNA and CDR2 YSLEER. This CDR3 contains 12 residues. With 4 bases removed from V and 8 bases from J, the gap between germline ends came to 8 bases. This CDR3 reads CASSLPGEKLFF. The CDR3 DNA is TGCGCCAGCAGCCTCCCGGGGGAAAAACTGTTTTTT.

The chain links TRBV10-3 to TRBJ2-5; the match to TRBD2 covers 7 bases. CDR3 length equals 15 residues. Looked up from germline, CDR1 is ENHRY and CDR2 is SYGVKD. V dropped 7 bases and J dropped 7; count of bases not matched to a gene: 15. The CDR3 nucleotides read TGTGCCATCACCTCGGGAAGCGGGGACGGTGGGACCCAGTACTTC. As protein: CAITSGSGDGGTQYF.

CDR3 region: CASSPGAGTEGNTIYF. CDR3 nucleotide sequence: TGTGCCAGCAGCCCTGGGGCGGGGACGGAGGGAAACACCATATATTTT. The V gene is TRBV5-6, the J gene TRBJ1-3; D possibly corresponds to TRBD1 (5 bases). Germline V gene data show CDR1 as SGHDT and CDR2 as YYEEEE. V dropped 4 bases and J dropped 4 bases, with 18 bases sitting between them. The CDR3 is made up of 16 amino acids.